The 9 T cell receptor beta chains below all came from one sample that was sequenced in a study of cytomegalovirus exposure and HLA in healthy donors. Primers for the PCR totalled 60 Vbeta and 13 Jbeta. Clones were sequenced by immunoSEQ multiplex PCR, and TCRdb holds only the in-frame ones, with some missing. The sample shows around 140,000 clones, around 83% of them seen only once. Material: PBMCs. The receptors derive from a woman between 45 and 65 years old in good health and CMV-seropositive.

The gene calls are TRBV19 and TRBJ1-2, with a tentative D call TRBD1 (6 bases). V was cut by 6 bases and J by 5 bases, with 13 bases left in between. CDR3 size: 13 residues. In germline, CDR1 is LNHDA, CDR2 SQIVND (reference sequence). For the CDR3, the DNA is TGTGCCAGTAGCAGGACAGTCCTATATGGCTACACCTTC. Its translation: CASSRTVLYGYTF. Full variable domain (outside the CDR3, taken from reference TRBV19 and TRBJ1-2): DGGITQSPKYLFRKEGQNVTLSCEQNLNHDAMYWYRQDPGQGLRLIYYSQIVNDFQKGDIAEGYSVSREKKESFPLTVTSAQKNPTAFYLCASSRTVLYGYTFGSGTRLTVV.

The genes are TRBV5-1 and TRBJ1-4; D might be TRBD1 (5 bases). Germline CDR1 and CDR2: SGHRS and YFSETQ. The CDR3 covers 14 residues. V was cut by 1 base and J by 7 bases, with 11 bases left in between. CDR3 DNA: TGCGCCAGCAGCTTGCAGGGCTCGACTGAAAAACTGTTTTTT. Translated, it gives CASSLQGSTEKLFF.

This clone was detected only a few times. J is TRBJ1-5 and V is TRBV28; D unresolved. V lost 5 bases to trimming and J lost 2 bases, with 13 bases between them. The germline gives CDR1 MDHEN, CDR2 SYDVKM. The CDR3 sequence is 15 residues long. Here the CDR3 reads CASSPRIEGNQPQHF. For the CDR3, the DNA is TGTGCCAGCAGTCCCCGGATTGAGGGCAATCAGCCCCAGCATTTT.

The CDR3 protein is CASSPSGPYNEQFF. In nucleotides, the CDR3 is TGTGCCAGCAGCCCTAGCGGTCCCTACAATGAGCAGTTCTTC. The rearrangement links TRBV7-2 to TRBJ2-1; 7 bases map to TRBD2. The germline CDR1 and CDR2 sequences are SGHTA and FQGNSA. This CDR3 comprises 14 residues. V lost 5 bases to trimming and J lost 2 bases; unmatched junction nucleotides: 3.

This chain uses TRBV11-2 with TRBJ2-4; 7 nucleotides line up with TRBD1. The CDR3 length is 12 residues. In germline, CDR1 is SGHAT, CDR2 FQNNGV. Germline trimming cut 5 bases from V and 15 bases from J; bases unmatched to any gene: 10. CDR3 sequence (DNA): TGTGCCAGCAGCCCCCGGGACAGATTGTTGTACTTC. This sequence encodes CASSPRDRLLYF.

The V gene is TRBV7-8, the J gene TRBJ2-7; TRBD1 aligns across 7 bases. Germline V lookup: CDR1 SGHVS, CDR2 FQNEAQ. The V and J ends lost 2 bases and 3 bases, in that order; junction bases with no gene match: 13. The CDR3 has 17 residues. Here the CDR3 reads CASSLRYYRQGDYEQYF. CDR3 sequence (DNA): TGTGCCAGCAGCTTAAGATATTATAGACAGGGAGACTACGAGCAGTACTTC.

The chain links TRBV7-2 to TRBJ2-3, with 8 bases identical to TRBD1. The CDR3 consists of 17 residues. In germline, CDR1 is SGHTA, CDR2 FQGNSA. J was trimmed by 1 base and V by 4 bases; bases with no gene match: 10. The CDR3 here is CASSYWGTGGGTDTQYF. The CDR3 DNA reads TGTGCCAGCAGCTACTGGGGAACAGGGGGTGGCACAGATACGCAGTATTTT.

The CDR3 spells CAWSSGGGYNEQFF. CDR3 DNA sequence: TGTGCCTGGTCTAGCGGGGGGGGATACAATGAGCAGTTCTTC. The chain combines TRBV30 with TRBJ2-1; 12 bases align to TRBD2. V was clipped by 5 bases and J by 4 bases; unmatched bases: 3. Per germline, CDR1 GTSNPN and CDR2 SVGIG (reference sequence). This CDR3 has 14 amino acids. Full variable domain (missing parts from reference TRBV30 and TRBJ2-1): SQTIHQWPATLVQPVGSPLSLECTVEGTSNPNLYWYRQAAGRGLQLLFYSVGIGQISSEVPQNLSASRPQDRQFILSSKKLLLSDSGFYLCAWSSGGGYNEQFFGPGTRLTVL.

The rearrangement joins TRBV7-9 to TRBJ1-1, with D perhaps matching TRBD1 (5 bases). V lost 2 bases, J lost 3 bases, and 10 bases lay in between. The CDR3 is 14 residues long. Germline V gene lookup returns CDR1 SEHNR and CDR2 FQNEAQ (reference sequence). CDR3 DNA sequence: TGTGCCAGCAGCTTACCCGGGGGAGACACTGAAGCTTTCTTT. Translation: CASSLPGGDTEAFF.